The next 10 T cell receptor beta chains were all read from a single sample in a study of cytomegalovirus exposure and HLA in healthy donors. PCR primers comprised 60 Vbeta and 13 Jbeta primers. Repertoires were generated with immunoSEQ multiplex PCR, while TCRdb's copy carries only in-frame clones and drops some. This table has approximately 160,000 clones, around 85% appearing once. The material sequenced was PBMCs. Receptors originate from a human donor in good health.

The count of this clone is one. V is TRBV4-3 and J is TRBJ1-2; weak D call: TRBD1 (5 bases). The ends were cut back, 3 bases at V and 1 base at J, with 15 bases in the middle. The germline V gene has CDR1 LGHNA and CDR2 YSLEER. This CDR3 is 16 amino acids long. The CDR3 loop reads CASSQGTSGGNYGYTF. CDR3 nucleotide sequence: TGCGCCAGCAGCCAGGGGACCTCGGGAGGTAACTATGGCTACACCTTC.

The chain is built from TRBV5-4 and TRBJ2-1; D possibly corresponds to TRBD1 (5 bases). This CDR3 region has 14 residues. Germline assignment: CDR1 SGHNT and CDR2 YYREEE (reference sequence). V was trimmed by 1 base and J by 5 bases, leaving 10 bases between them. The CDR3 reads CASSLLGADNEQFF. CDR3 coding DNA: TGTGCCAGCAGCTTGCTTGGGGCCGACAATGAGCAGTTCTTC.

V usage is TRBV28 and J usage is TRBJ1-5; D is unclear. Trimming took 6 bases from V and 0 from J, leaving 18 bases between them. The germline gives CDR1 MDHEN, CDR2 SYDVKM. This CDR3 has 17 residues. CDR3 amino acids: CASSLTTGSNSNQPQHF. The CDR3 DNA reads TGTGCCAGCAGCCTGACGACGGGAAGTAATAGCAATCAGCCCCAGCATTTT. The full variable domain, completed using reference TRBV28 and TRBJ1-5, is DVKVTQSSRYLVKRTGEKVFLECVQDMDHENMFWYRQDPGLGLRLIYFSYDVKMKEKGDIPEGYSVSREKKERFSLILESASTNQTSMYLCASSLTTGSNSNQPQHFGDGTRLSIL.

The rearrangement joins TRBV10-3 to TRBJ2-7; D is undetermined. Germline CDR1 ENHRY, CDR2 SYGVKD. CDR3 size: 13 residues. V lost 0 bases and J lost 3, with 6 bases in between. CDR3 loop: CAISESNSYEQYF. The CDR3 bases are TGTGCCATCAGTGAGTCTAACAGCTACGAGCAGTACTTC.

The chain carries TRBV15 and TRBJ1-5; D not certain. The V gene's germline CDR1 is LNHNV and CDR2 YYDKDF (reference sequence). Trimming left V 0 bases short and J 3 bases short, with 12 bases between. There are 16 residues in the CDR3. Here the CDR3 reads CATSRDRASSNQPQHF. Here the CDR3 DNA reads TGTGCCACCAGCAGAGATCGAGCATCCTCCAATCAGCCCCAGCATTTT.

This clone has only one observation. The chain links TRBV4-1 to TRBJ2-7, with D possibly matching TRBD2 (5 bases). The CDR3 spans 14 residues. With 4 bases removed from V and 2 bases from J, the gap between germline ends came to 12 bases. Germline V CDR1 and CDR2: MGHRA, YSYEKL. The CDR3 reads CASSPRTGTYEQYF. In DNA form, the CDR3 reads TGCGCCAGCAGCCCCCGGACTGGGACCTACGAGCAGTACTTC.

The chain combines TRBV11-3 with TRBJ1-3; the D gene is possibly TRBD1 (6 bases). Trimming cost V 1 base and J 4 bases, with 8 bases left between them. Germline V CDR1 and CDR2: SGHNT, YENEEA. The CDR3 is made up of 14 amino acids. The CDR3 sequence: CASSLGQVGNTIYF. CDR3 coding DNA: TGTGCCAGCAGCTTAGGACAGGTGGGAAACACCATATATTTT. The full variable domain, completed using reference TRBV11-3 and TRBJ1-3, is EAGVVQSPRYKIIEKKQPVAFWCNPISGHNTLYWYLQNLGQGPELLIRYENEEAVDDSQLPKDRFSAERLKGVDSTLKIQPAELGDSAVYLCASSLGQVGNTIYFGEGSWLTVV.

This clone came up a few times. The J gene is TRBJ2-5, the V gene TRBV18; D possibly corresponds to TRBD2 (6 bases). The CDR3 has 14 amino acids. V was shortened by 5 bases and J by 3 bases, with 13 bases between the two germline ends. From germline, CDR1 is KGHSH and CDR2 LQKENI. The CDR3 protein is CASSVGTGEETQYF. The CDR3 DNA reads as TGTGCCAGCTCAGTCGGGACGGGAGAAGAGACCCAGTACTTC.

V usage is TRBV4-3 and J usage is TRBJ2-2, with a weak D call TRBD2 (5 bases). V was clipped by 1 base and J by 4 bases, with 13 bases between them. The CDR3 has 16 residues. From germline, CDR1 is LGHNA and CDR2 YSLEER. The chain's CDR3 is CASSQAAYAGTGELFF. The CDR3 nucleotides read TGCGCCAGCAGCCAAGCGGCGTACGCGGGCACCGGGGAGCTGTTTTTT.

V and J are TRBV27 and TRBJ2-7; 8 bases map to TRBD2. CDR1 and CDR2 (germline): MNHEY, SMNVEV (reference sequence). Germline trimming cut 7 bases from V and 4 bases from J; bases unmatched to any gene: 12. There are 15 residues in the CDR3. CDR3 sequence reads: CASKLGGGQLYEQYF. The CDR3 DNA sequence: TGTGCCAGCAAATTGGGCGGGGGGCAATTATACGAGCAGTACTTC.